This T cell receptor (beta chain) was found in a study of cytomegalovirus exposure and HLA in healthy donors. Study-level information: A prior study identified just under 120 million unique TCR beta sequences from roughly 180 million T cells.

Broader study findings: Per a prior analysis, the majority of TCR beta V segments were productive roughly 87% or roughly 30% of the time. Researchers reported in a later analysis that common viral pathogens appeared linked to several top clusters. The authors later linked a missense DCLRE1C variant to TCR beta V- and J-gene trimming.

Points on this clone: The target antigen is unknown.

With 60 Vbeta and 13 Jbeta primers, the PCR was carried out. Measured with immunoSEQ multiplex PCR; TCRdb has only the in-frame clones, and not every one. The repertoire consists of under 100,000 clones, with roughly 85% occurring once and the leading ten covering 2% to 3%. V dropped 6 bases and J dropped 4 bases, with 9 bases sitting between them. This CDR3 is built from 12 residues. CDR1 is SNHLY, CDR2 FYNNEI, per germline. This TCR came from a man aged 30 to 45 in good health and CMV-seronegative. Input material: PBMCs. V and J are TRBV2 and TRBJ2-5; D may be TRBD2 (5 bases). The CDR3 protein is CASSLRAETQYF. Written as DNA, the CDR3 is TGTGCCAGCAGCTTGCGGGCAGAGACCCAGTACTTC.